The present T cell receptor beta chain was sequenced within a study of Ad26.COV2.S vaccination and SARS-CoV-2 variants. In the study overall: Donor participated within the Ad26.COV2.S arm of the COV1001 trial.

Sequenced by immunoSEQ multiplex PCR; TCRdb stores in-frame clones only, minus some. The sample has some 340,000 clones, 70% to 90% seen once. The CDR3 is made up of 16 amino acids. The ends lost 2 bases at V and 0 bases at J; junction bases unmatched: 4. Germline V gene data show CDR1 as KGHSH and CDR2 as LQKENI. Treatment specified: about 20 received Ad26.COV2.S at low or high dose, single or two shots; 5 received placebo; per-sample allocation not given. Material that was analyzed had been drawn on day 63 after the first vaccine or placebo injection. The donor's status was that of an adult aged 18-55 years in Boston. Expressing Wuhan-strain SARS-CoV-2 spike, an Ad26 vector served as the vaccine.

The source material was peripheral blood, sampled in a trial of Ad26.COV2.S vaccine versus placebo. The chain is built from TRBV18 and TRBJ2-1; 7 bases are shared with TRBD2. The TCR was taken from a person aged 18-60 years who received the Ad26.COV2.S COVID-19 vaccine or a placebo. The CDR3 loop is CASSPNSGYSYNEQFF. For the CDR3, the DNA is TGTGCCAGCTCACCAAATAGCGGGTACTCCTACAATGAGCAGTTCTTC.